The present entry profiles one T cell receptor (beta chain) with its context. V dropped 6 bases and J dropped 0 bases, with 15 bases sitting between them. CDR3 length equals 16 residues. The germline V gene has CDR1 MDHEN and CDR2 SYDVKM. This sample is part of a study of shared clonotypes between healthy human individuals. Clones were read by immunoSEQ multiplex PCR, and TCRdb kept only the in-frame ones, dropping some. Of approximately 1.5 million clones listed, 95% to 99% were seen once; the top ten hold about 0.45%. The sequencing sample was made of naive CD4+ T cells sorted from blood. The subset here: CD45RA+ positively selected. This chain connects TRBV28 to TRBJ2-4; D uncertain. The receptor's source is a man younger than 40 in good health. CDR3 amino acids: CASRPRARLAKNIQYF. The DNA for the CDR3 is TGTGCCAGCAGACCCCGGGCGCGCCTAGCCAAAAACATTCAGTACTTC.